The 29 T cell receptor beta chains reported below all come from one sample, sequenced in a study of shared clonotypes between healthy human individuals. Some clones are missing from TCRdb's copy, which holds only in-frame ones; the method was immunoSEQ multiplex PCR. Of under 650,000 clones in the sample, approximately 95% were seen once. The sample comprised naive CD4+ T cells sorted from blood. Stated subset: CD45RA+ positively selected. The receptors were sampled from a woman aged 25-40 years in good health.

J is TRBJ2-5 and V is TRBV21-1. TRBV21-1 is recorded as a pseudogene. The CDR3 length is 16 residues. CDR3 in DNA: TGTGCCAGCAGCAAACACGCAGCCCGTTTGGTGGAGACCCAGTACTTC. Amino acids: CASSKHAARLVETQYF.

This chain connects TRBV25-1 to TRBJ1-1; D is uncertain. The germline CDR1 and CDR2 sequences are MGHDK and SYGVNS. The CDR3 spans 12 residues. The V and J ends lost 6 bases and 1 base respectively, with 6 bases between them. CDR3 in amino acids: CASSFSNTEAFF. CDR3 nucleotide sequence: TGTGCCAGCAGCTTCTCGAACACTGAAGCTTTCTTT.

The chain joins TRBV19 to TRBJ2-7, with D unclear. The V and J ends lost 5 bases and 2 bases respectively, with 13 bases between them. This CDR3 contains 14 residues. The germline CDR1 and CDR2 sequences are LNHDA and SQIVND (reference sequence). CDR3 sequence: CASSGPYPPYEQYF. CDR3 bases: TGTGCCAGTAGTGGTCCCTACCCGCCCTACGAGCAGTACTTC.

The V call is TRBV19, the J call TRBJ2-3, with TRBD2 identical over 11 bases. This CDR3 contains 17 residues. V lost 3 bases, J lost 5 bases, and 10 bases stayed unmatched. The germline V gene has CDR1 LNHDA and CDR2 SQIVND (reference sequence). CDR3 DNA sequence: TGTGCCAGTAGTATGGGATTAGCGGGAGGGTTCGTAGATACGCAGTATTTT. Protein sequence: CASSMGLAGGFVDTQYF.

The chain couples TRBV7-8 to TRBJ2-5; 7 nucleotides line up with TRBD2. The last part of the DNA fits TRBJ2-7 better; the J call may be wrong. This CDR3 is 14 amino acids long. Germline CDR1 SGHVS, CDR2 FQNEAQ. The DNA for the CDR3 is TGTGCCAGCAGCTCCACTAGCGACGCCTACGAGCAGTACTTC. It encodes CASSSTSDAYEQYF.

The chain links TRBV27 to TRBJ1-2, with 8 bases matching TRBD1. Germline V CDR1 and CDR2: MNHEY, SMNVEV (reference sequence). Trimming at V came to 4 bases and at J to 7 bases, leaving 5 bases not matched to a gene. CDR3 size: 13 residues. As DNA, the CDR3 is TGTGCCAGCAGTTCTACAGGGGGTGGTGGCTACACCTTC. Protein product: CASSSTGGGGYTF.

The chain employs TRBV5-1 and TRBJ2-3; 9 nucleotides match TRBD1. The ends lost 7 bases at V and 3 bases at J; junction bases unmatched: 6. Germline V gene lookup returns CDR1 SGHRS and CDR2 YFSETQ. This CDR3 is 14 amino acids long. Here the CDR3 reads CASFLGQGTDTQYF. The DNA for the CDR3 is TGCGCCAGCTTCTTGGGACAGGGAACAGATACGCAGTATTTT.

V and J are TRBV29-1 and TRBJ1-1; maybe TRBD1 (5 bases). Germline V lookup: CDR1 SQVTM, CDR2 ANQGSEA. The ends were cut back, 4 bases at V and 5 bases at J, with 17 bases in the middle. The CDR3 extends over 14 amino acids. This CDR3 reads CSVVLAGRWTEAFF. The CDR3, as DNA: TGCAGCGTTGTTTTGGCAGGGCGGTGGACTGAAGCTTTCTTT.

In nucleotides, the CDR3 is TGTGCCAGCAGTCCAAGACATATCAGCGTTCGCCTTCTAGGCACAGATACGCAGTATTTT. Amino acid sequence: CASSPRHISVRLLGTDTQYF. The genes are TRBV28 and TRBJ2-3; D remains ambiguous. V lost 5 bases to trimming and J lost 1 base, with 28 bases between them. This CDR3 spans 20 amino acids. Germline-derived CDR1 and CDR2 are MDHEN and SYDVKM. Complete variable domain (other parts from reference TRBV28 and TRBJ2-3): DVKVTQSSRYLVKRTGEKVFLECVQDMDHENMFWYRQDPGLGLRLIYFSYDVKMKEKGDIPEGYSVSREKKERFSLILESASTNQTSMYLCASSPRHISVRLLGTDTQYFGPGTRLTVL.

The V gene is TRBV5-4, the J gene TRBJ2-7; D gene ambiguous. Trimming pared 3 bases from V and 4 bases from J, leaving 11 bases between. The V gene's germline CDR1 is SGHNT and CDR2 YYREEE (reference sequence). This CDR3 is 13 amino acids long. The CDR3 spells CASSSQGRYEQYF. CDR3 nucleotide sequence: TGTGCCAGCAGCTCACAAGGAAGATACGAGCAGTACTTC.

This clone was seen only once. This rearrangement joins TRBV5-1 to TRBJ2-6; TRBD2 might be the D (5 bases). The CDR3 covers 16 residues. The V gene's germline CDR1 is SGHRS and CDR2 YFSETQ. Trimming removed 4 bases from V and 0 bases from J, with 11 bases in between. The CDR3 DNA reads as TGCGCCAGCAGCCCCCCGGGGTCCTCTGGGGCCAACGTCCTGACTTTC. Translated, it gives CASSPPGSSGANVLTF.

The CDR3 nucleotides are TGTGCCAGCTCAGCCCGACAGGAGATGAACACTGAAGCTTTCTTT. This encodes CASSARQEMNTEAFF. V and J are TRBV18 and TRBJ1-1, with D possibly TRBD1 on 6 matching bases. Germline-derived CDR1 and CDR2 are KGHSH and LQKENI. The CDR3 length is 15 residues. Deletions cut 5 bases from V and 0 bases from J, with 13 bases between.

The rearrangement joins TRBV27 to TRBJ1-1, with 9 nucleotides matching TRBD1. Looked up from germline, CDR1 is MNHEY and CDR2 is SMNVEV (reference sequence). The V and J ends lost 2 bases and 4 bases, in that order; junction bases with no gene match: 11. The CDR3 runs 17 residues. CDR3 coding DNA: TGTGCCAGCAGTTTAGTACAGGGGGCCTTTGAGAGCACTGAAGCTTTCTTT. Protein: CASSLVQGAFESTEAFF.

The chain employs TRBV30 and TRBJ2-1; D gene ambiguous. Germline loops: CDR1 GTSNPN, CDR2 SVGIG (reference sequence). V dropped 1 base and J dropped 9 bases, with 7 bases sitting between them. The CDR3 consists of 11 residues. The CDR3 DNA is TGTGCCTGGAGTGGTGACGCTGAGCAGTTCTTC. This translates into CAWSGDAEQFF.

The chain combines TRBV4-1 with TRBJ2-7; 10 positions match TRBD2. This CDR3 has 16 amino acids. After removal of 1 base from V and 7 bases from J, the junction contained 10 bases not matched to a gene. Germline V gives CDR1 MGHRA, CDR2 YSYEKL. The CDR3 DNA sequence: TGCGCCAGCAGCCAAGGGGGGCTAGCGGGAGAGCTTGAGCAGTACTTC. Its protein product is CASSQGGLAGELEQYF.

CDR3 sequence reads: CASTPGGQGRYGYTF. CDR3 coding DNA: TGTGCCAGCACCCCCGGGGGGCAGGGCCGCTATGGCTACACCTTC. The chain has TRBV28 and TRBJ1-2, with D maybe TRBD1 (6 bases). This CDR3 comprises 15 residues. From germline, CDR1 is MDHEN and CDR2 SYDVKM. Trimming removed 7 bases from V and 4 bases from J, with 19 bases in between.

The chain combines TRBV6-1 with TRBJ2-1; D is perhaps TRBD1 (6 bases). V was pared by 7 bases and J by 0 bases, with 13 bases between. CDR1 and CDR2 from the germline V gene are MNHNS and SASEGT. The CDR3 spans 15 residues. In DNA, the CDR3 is TGTGCCAGCACAGGGGCAGACCGCTCCTACAATGAGCAGTTCTTC. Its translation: CASTGADRSYNEQFF.

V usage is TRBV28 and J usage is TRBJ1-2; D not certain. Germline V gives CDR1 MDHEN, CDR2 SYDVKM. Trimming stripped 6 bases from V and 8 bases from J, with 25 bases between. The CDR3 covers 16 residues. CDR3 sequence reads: CASSFPFVAQFGGYTF. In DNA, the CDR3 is TGTGCCAGCAGCTTCCCTTTCGTGGCCCAGTTCGGAGGCTACACCTTC.

CDR3 residues: CASSGDSLTDTQYF. The CDR3 nucleotides are TGCGCCAGCAGCGGGGACTCCCTCACAGATACGCAGTATTTT. The rearrangement uses TRBV5-1 and TRBJ2-3; a weak D match, TRBD2 (6 bases). Germline V lookup: CDR1 SGHRS, CDR2 YFSETQ. The CDR3 consists of 14 residues. Trimming removed 4 bases from V and 2 bases from J, with 11 bases in between. The variable domain in full, completed from reference TRBV5-1 and TRBJ2-3, reads KAGVTQTPRYLIKTRGQQVTLSCSPISGHRSVSWYQQTPGQGLQFLFEYFSETQRNKGNFPGRFSGRQFSNSRSEMNVSTLELGDSALYLCASSGDSLTDTQYFGPGTRLTVL.

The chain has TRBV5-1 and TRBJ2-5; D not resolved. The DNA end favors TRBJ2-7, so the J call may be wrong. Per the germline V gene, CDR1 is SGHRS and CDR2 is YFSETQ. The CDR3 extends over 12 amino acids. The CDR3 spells CASSLDAYEQYF. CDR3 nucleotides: TGCGCCAGCAGCTTGGACGCTTACGAGCAGTACTTC.

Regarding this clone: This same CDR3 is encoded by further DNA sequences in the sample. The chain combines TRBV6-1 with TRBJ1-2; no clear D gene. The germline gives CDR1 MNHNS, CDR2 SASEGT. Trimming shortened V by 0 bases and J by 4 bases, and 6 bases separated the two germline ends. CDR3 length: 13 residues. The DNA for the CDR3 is TGTGCCAGCAGTGAAGCGGGCCGCTATGGCTACACCTTC. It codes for CASSEAGRYGYTF.

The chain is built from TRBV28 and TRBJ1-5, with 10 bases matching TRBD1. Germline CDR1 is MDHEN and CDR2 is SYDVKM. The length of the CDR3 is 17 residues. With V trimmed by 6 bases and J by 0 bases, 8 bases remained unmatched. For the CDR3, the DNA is TGTGCCAGCAGACGACAGGGGGCCCTTTATAGCAATCAGCCCCAGCATTTT. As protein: CASRRQGALYSNQPQHF.

CDR3 loop: CASSAGVLRAQETQYF. CDR3 nucleotides: TGTGCCAGCAGTGCGGGAGTGTTGCGAGCCCAAGAGACCCAGTACTTC. V usage is TRBV6-1 and J usage is TRBJ2-5, with D maybe TRBD2 (6 bases). The CDR3 contains 16 residues. V lost 4 bases and J 1 base, leaving 16 bases between the germline ends. Germline V gene lookup returns CDR1 MNHNS and CDR2 SASEGT.

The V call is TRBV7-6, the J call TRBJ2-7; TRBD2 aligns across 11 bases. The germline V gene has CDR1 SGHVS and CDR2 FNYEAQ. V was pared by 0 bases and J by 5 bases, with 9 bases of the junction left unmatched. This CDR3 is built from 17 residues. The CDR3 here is CASSLATLAGGPHEQYF. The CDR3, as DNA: TGTGCCAGCAGCTTAGCGACTTTAGCGGGAGGGCCCCACGAGCAGTACTTC.

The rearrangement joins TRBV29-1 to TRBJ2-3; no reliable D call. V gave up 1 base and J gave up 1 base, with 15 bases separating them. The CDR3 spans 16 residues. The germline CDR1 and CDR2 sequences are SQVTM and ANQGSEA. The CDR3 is CSVEALFGVGTDTQYF. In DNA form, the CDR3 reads TGCAGCGTTGAAGCCCTCTTTGGGGTTGGCACAGATACGCAGTATTTT.

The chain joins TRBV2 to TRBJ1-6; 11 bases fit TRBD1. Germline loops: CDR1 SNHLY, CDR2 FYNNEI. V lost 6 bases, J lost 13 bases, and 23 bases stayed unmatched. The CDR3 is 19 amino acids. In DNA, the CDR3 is TGTGCCAGCAGGAAACAAACCAGGACAGGGGGCGGACTAATTCACCCCCTCCACTTT. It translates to CASRKQTRTGGGLIHPLHF.

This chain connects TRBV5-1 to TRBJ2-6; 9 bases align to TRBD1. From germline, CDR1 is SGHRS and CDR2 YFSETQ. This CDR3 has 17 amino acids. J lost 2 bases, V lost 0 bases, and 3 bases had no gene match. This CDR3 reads CASSLDRGLPGANVLTF. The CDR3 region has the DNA TGCGCCAGCAGCTTGGACAGGGGGCTTCCTGGGGCCAACGTCCTGACTTTC.

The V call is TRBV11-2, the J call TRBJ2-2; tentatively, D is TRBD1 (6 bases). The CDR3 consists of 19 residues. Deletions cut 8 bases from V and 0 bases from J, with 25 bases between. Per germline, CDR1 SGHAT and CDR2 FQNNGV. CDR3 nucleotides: TGTGCCAGCCTGACCATTAACAGGGATCGAAGCGCGAACACCGGGGAGCTGTTTTTT. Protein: CASLTINRDRSANTGELFF.

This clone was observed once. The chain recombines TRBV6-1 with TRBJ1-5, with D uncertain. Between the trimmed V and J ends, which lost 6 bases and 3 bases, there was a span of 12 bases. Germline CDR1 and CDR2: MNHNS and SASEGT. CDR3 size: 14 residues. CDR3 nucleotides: TGTGCCAGCAGCCCCGGGCCGACCAATCAGCCCCAGCATTTT. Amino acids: CASSPGPTNQPQHF.